A single sample gave rise to the 15 T cell receptor beta chains below, sequenced in a study of blood T cell repertoires in COVID-19. Some clones are missing from TCRdb's copy, which holds only in-frame ones; the method was immunoSEQ multiplex PCR. The sample lists 130,000 or so clones; roughly 71% were seen once. Material for sequencing was peripheral blood. The receptors stem from an elderly man with acute or convalescent COVID-19.

The chain carries TRBV10-1 and TRBJ2-7; 8 bases map to TRBD2. CDR3 length: 15 residues. The J segment lost 4 bases and the V segment lost 3 bases, leaving 8 bases of the junction unmatched. Per germline, CDR1 WNHNN and CDR2 SYGVQD (reference sequence). The CDR3 sequence is CASSEVWTSSYEQYF. CDR3 DNA sequence: TGCGCCAGCAGTGAAGTCTGGACTAGCAGTTACGAGCAGTACTTC.

In this sample, this clone turned up a few times. This chain connects TRBV6-1 to TRBJ2-7, with 9 positions matching TRBD2. Germline V gives CDR1 MNHNS, CDR2 SASEGT. The ends lost 0 bases at V and 4 bases at J; junction bases unmatched: 10. CDR3 length: 17 residues. The CDR3 spells CASSEAPTGTSKYEQYF. In nucleotides, the CDR3 is TGTGCCAGCAGTGAAGCTCCAACCGGGACTAGCAAGTACGAGCAGTACTTC.

The rearrangement uses TRBV5-6 and TRBJ1-1; 8 bases line up with TRBD1. J lost 1 base, V lost 4 bases, and 9 bases had no gene match. The V gene's germline CDR1 is SGHDT and CDR2 YYEEEE. The CDR3 covers 16 residues. CDR3 coding DNA: TGTGCCAGCAGCCAAAACAGGGGGTCTTGGAACACTGAAGCTTTCTTT. It specifies CASSQNRGSWNTEAFF.

The chain links TRBV5-1 to TRBJ1-3, with no clear D. Germline V gene lookup returns CDR1 SGHRS and CDR2 YFSETQ. The CDR3 spans 16 residues. Trimming left V 0 bases short and J 2 bases short, with 12 bases between. CDR3 in DNA: TGCGCCAGCAGCTTGGATTCGGGGAGGCCTGGAAACACCATATATTTT. This codes for CASSLDSGRPGNTIYF.

V and J are TRBV3-1 (or the pseudogene TRBV3-2) and TRBJ1-2, with 7 bases matching TRBD1. Trimming cost V 3 bases and J 10 bases; bases outside gene matches: 5. CDR3 length equals 12 residues. Germline V gene data show CDR1 as LGHDT and CDR2 as YNNKEL (reference sequence). CDR3 sequence: CASSHRDRSYTF. DNA for the CDR3: TGTGCCAGCAGCCACCGGGACAGATCCTACACCTTC.

The V gene is TRBV2, the J gene TRBJ1-1; D may be TRBD1 (6 bases). The V and J ends lost 8 bases and 6 bases respectively, with 19 bases between them. Germline V gives CDR1 SNHLY, CDR2 FYNNEI. This CDR3 is built from 14 residues. CDR3 residues: CASDVRQGSAEAFF. The CDR3 DNA reads as TGTGCCAGCGATGTGCGGCAGGGGAGCGCTGAAGCTTTCTTT.

V and J are TRBV4-2 and TRBJ1-2, with D possibly being TRBD1 (6 bases). Looked up from germline, CDR1 is LGHNA and CDR2 is YNFKEQ. The CDR3 is 16 amino acids. The V gene lost 0 bases and the J gene lost 3 bases, with 14 bases spanning the gap. The CDR3 coding sequence is TGTGCCAGCAGCCAAGAACAACAGGGAATCTACTATGGCTACACCTTC. Translated: CASSQEQQGIYYGYTF.

The sample holds one count of this clone. This chain uses TRBV5-1 with TRBJ2-7; 7 bases map to TRBD1. This CDR3 has 13 amino acids. Germline-derived CDR1 and CDR2 are SGHRS and YFSETQ. V lost 6 bases to trimming and J lost 3 bases; unmatched junction nucleotides: 6. The CDR3 reads CASNQGEGYEQYF. The CDR3 nucleotides are TGCGCCAGCAACCAGGGGGAAGGCTACGAGCAGTACTTC.

This chain links TRBV15 with TRBJ1-2, with TRBD1 as a possible D gene (5 bases). Germline loops: CDR1 LNHNV, CDR2 YYDKDF (reference sequence). The CDR3 is 14 residues long. Trimming took off 4 bases at V and 3 bases at J, with 12 bases between the two ends. The CDR3 DNA follows: TGTGCCACCAGCACACAAGCGGGACACTATGGCTACACCTTC. The encoded protein is CATSTQAGHYGYTF.

This clone has a handful of counts. The V and J genes are TRBV30 and TRBJ2-7, with 12 bases fitting TRBD1. This CDR3 is built from 17 residues. The J segment lost 4 bases and the V segment lost 5 bases, leaving 15 bases of the junction unmatched. The germline CDR1 and CDR2 sequences are GTSNPN and SVGIG (reference sequence). The CDR3 protein is CAWDRRDRGLRWYEQYF. CDR3 DNA: TGTGCCTGGGACCGCCGGGACAGGGGGCTCCGATGGTACGAGCAGTACTTC.

The rearrangement links TRBV29-1 to TRBJ2-3; perhaps TRBD1 as D (6 bases). Per germline, CDR1 SQVTM and CDR2 ANQGSEA. With 2 bases removed from V and 1 base from J, the gap between germline ends came to 13 bases. The CDR3 is 15 amino acids. The CDR3 protein is CSVEPGSGGTDTQYF. The CDR3 DNA is TGCAGCGTTGAACCGGGCTCAGGGGGCACAGATACGCAGTATTTT.

V and J are TRBV4-1 and TRBJ2-5, with D possibly matching TRBD2 (5 bases). The germline CDR1 and CDR2 sequences are MGHRA and YSYEKL. This CDR3 is built from 16 residues. Trimming stripped 3 bases from V and 4 bases from J, with 18 bases between. This chain's CDR3 is CASSQQPGPAGETQYF. CDR3 nucleotides: TGCGCCAGCAGCCAGCAACCGGGTCCCGCGGGAGAGACCCAGTACTTC.

This sequence joins TRBV7-2 and TRBJ2-5; tentative D call: TRBD2 (5 bases). The V end was cut by 11 bases, the J end by 1 base, with 17 bases between. The germline V gene encodes CDR1 SGHTA and CDR2 FQGNSA. This CDR3 contains 14 residues. The CDR3: CASTPRARQETQYF. DNA for the CDR3: TGTGCCTCCACGCCGAGGGCCCGCCAAGAGACCCAGTACTTC.

This clone was seen only a few times. CDR3 bases: TGCAGCGTTGAAGATGTAGTATGGGGTGGAGGGACCGGGGAGCTGTTTTTT. It specifies CSVEDVVWGGGTGELFF. The chain recombines TRBV29-1 with TRBJ2-2; TRBD2 is a possible D gene (6 bases). The CDR3 runs 17 residues. Trimming removed 0 bases from V and 5 bases from J, with 19 bases in between. CDR1 and CDR2 from the germline V gene are SQVTM and ANQGSEA.

The chain links TRBV5-6 to TRBJ1-2; 9 bases agree with TRBD1. The ends lost 2 bases at V and 5 bases at J; junction bases unmatched: 4. The germline V gene encodes CDR1 SGHDT and CDR2 YYEEEE. This CDR3 has 14 residues. CDR3 DNA sequence: TGTGCCAGCAGCTTCCAACAGGGGGCGTATGGCTACACCTTC. Translation: CASSFQQGAYGYTF.